This T cell receptor beta chain was found in a study of OX40 agonist ivuxolimab in advanced cancers. Turning to the study itself: Three patients responded partially, comprising one with hepatocellular carcinoma and two with cutaneous melanoma.

Clones were sequenced by immunoSEQ multiplex PCR, and TCRdb holds only the in-frame ones, with some missing. The sample shows more than 45,000 clones, approximately 84% of them seen only once. V gave up 3 bases and J gave up 6 bases; unmatched junction bases: 5. Germline V gene lookup returns CDR1 WNHNN and CDR2 SYGVQD (reference sequence). The CDR3 length is 16 residues. This clonotype was obtained from an adult with an advanced solid tumor such as melanoma, head and neck, liver or kidney cancer. The chain links TRBV10-1 to TRBJ2-2; TRBD2 matches 12 bases. The specimen was CD4+ or CD8+ T cells sorted from blood, collected in a trial of the OX40 agonist ivuxolimab. The CDR3, as DNA: TGCGCCAGCAGTGACCAGACTAGCGGGAGTGCCGGGGAGCTGTTTTTT. Its protein is CASSDQTSGSAGELFF.